The source of this T cell receptor beta chain is a study of a mutant IDH1 vaccine in newly diagnosed glioma. The overall study: The treated population exhibited a male proportion of 62.5%, a female proportion of 37.5%, and a mean age of 40.4 years. Antecedent treatment encompassed radiotherapy, temozolomide, or their combination; the majority received both. Study results and caveats: Shifts in the top peripheral T cell clonotypes seemed unrelated to pseudoprogression. Vaccine-induced immune responses occurred in approximately 93% of patients.

V lost 2 bases and J lost 7; bases outside the gene matches: 8. Germline CDR1 SGHNT, CDR2 YYREEE (reference sequence). The CDR3 sequence is 15 residues long. Notes on this clone: What it recognizes is unknown.

Sequenced by immunoSEQ multiplex PCR; TCRdb stores in-frame clones only, minus some. The repertoire holds 25,000 to 35,000 clones, with approximately 80% as singletons. Sample time point: baseline, week 1 (first vaccination visit). Regarding treatment: pre-vaccination baseline after standard-of-care therapy. The source was PBMCs, collected from a glioma patient treated with radiotherapy, temozolomide or both. The chain is built from TRBV5-4 and TRBJ1-2; TRBD1 agrees at 10 bases. This TCR was recovered from a man aged 25 to 45 with glioma. The chain's CDR3 is CASSLMTGGLAGYTF. The CDR3 DNA sequence: TGTGCCAGCAGCTTAATGACAGGGGGCTTGGCTGGCTACACCTTC.